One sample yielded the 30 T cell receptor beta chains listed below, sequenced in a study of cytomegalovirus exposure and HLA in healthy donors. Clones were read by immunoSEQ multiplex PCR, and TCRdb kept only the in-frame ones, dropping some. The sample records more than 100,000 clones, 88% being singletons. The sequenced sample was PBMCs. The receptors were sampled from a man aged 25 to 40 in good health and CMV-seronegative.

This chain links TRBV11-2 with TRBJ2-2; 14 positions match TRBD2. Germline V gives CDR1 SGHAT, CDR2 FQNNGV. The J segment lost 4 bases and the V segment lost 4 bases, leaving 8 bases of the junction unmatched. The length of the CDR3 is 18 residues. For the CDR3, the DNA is TGTGCCAGCAGCTCGGGACTAGCGGGGGCGGTTGTCACCGGGGAGCTGTTTTTT. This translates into CASSSGLAGAVVTGELFF.

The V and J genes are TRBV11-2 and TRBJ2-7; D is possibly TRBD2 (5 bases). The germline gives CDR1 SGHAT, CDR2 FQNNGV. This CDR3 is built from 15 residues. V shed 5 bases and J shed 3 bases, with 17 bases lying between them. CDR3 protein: CASSLQPGNYYEQYF. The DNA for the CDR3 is TGTGCCAGCAGCCTTCAGCCGGGGAACTACTACGAGCAGTACTTC.

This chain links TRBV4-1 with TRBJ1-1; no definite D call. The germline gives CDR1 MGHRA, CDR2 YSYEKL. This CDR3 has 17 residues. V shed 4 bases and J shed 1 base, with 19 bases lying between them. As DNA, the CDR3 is TGCGCCAGCAGCCTCCGGCAGACGATACAGTGGAACACTGAAGCTTTCTTT. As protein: CASSLRQTIQWNTEAFF.

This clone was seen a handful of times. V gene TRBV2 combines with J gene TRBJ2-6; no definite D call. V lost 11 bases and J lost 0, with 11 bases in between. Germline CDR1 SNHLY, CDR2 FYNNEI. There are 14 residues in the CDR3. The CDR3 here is CASQSNSGANVLTF. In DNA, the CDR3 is TGTGCCTCTCAAAGCAACTCTGGGGCCAACGTCCTGACTTTC. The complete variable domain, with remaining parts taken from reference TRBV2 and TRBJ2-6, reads EPEVTQTPSHQVTQMGQEVILRCVPISNHLYFYWYRQILGQKVEFLVSFYNNEISEKSEIFDDQFSVERPDGSNFTLKIRSTKLEDSAMYFCASQSNSGANVLTFGAGSRLTVL.

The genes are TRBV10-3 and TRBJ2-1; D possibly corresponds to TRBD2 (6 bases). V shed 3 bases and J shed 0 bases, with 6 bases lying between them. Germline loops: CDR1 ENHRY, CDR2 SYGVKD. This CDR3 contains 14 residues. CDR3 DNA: TGTGCCATCAGTGACGGGAGCTCCTACAATGAGCAGTTCTTC. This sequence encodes CAISDGSSYNEQFF.

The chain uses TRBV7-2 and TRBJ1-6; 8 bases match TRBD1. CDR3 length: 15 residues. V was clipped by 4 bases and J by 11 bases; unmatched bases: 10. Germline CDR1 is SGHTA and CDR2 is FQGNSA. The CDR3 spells CASSSDRVGSAPLHF. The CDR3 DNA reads TGTGCCAGCAGCTCGGACAGGGTGGGTTCGGCACCCCTCCACTTT.

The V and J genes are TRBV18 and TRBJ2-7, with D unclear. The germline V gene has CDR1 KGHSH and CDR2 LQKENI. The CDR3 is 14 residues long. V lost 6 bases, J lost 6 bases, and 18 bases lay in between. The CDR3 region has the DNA TGTGCCAGCTCTTACAGTGGATACGGTGTCGAGCAGTACTTC. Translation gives CASSYSGYGVEQYF. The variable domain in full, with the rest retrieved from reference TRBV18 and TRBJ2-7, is NAGVMQNPRHLVRRRGQEARLRCSPMKGHSHVYWYRQLPEEGLKFMVYLQKENIIDESGMPKERFSAEFPKEGPSILRIQQVVRGDSAAYFCASSYSGYGVEQYFGPGTRLTVT.

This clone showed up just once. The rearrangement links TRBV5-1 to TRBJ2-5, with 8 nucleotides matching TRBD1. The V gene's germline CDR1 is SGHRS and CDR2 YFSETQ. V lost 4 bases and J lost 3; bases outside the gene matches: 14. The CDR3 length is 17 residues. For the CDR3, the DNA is TGCGCCAGCAGCCCTCCCATAACAGGGGGGTTGGAAGAGACCCAGTACTTC. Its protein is CASSPPITGGLEETQYF.

The CDR3 DNA follows: TGTGCCAGCAGGACGGACAGCCGCCTCTATGGCTACACCTTC. Translation: CASRTDSRLYGYTF. The chain is built from TRBV7-2 and TRBJ1-2, with D maybe TRBD1 (6 bases). The CDR3 contains 14 residues. The ends were cut back, 6 bases at V and 4 bases at J, with 15 bases in the middle. Germline values: CDR1 SGHTA, CDR2 FQGNSA.

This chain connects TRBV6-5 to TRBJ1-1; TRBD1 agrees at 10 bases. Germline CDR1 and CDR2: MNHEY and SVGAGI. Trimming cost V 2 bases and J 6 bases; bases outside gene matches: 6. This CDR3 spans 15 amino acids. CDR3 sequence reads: CASSYGGTGEAEAFF. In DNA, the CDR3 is TGTGCCAGCAGTTACGGAGGGACAGGGGAGGCTGAAGCTTTCTTT.

CDR3 loop: CASSPSFSSTDTQYF. DNA for the CDR3: TGTGCCAGCTCACCATCTTTCAGTAGCACAGATACGCAGTATTTT. The chain employs TRBV18 and TRBJ2-3; D is uncertain. This CDR3 is built from 15 residues. Trimming pared 2 bases from V and 0 bases from J, leaving 9 bases between. Per the germline V gene, CDR1 is KGHSH and CDR2 is LQKENI.

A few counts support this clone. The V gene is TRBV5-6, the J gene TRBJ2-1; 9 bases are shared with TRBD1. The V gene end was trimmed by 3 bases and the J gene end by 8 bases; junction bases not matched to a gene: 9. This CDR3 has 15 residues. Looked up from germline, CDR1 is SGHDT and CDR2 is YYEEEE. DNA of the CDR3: TGTGCCAGCAGCTCCGGGACAGGGCATGGGGATGAGCAGTTCTTC. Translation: CASSSGTGHGDEQFF. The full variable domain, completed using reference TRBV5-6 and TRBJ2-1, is DAGVTQSPTHLIKTRGQQVTLRCSPKSGHDTVSWYQQALGQGPQFIFQYYEEEERQRGNFPDRFSGHQFPNYSSELNVNALLLGDSALYLCASSSGTGHGDEQFFGPGTRLTVL.

The CDR3 loop reads CASSPLGTQNLSGNTIYF. As DNA, the CDR3 is TGTGCCAGCTCACCCTTAGGGACACAAAACCTCTCTGGAAACACCATATATTTT. This chain links TRBV18 with TRBJ1-3, with a tentative D call TRBD1 (6 bases). Per the germline V gene, CDR1 is KGHSH and CDR2 is LQKENI. V dropped 3 bases and J dropped 0 bases, with 18 bases sitting between them. The CDR3 is 18 amino acids.

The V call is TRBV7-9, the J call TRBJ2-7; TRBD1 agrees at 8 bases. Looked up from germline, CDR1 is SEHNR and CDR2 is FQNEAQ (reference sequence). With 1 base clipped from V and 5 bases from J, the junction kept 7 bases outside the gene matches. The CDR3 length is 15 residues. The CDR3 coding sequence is TGTGCCAGCAGCTTAGGTACAGGGGGTTTGGACGAGCAGTACTTC. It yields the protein CASSLGTGGLDEQYF.

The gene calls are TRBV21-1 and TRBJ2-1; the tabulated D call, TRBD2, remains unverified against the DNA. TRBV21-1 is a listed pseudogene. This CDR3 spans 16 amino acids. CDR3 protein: CASSKGREGSYNEQFF. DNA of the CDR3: TGTGCCAGCAGCAAGGGGCGGGAGGGGTCCTACAATGAGCAGTTCTTC.

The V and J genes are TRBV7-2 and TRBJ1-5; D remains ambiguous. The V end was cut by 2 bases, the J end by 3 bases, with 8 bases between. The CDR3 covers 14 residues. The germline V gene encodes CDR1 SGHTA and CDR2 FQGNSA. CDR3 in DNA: TGTGCCAGCAGCTTATCCGGGTACAATCAGCCCCAGCATTTT. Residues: CASSLSGYNQPQHF. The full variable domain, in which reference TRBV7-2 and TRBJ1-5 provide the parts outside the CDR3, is GAGVSQSPSNKVTEKGKDVELRCDPISGHTALYWYRQSLGQGLEFLIYFQGNSAPDKSGLPSDRFSAERTGGSVSTLTIQRTQQEDSAVYLCASSLSGYNQPQHFGDGTRLSIL.

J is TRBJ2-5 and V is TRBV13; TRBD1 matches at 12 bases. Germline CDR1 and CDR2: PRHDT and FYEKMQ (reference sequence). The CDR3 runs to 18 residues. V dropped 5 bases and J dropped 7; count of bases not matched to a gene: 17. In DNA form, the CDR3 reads TGTGCCAGCAGCCCCCCCCGCGCCGGGACAGGGGGCGCCGGGACCCAGTACTTC. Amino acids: CASSPPRAGTGGAGTQYF.

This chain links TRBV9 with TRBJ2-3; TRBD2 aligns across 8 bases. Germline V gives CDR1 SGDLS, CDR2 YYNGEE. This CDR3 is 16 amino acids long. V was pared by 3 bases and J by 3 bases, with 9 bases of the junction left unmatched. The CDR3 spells CASSARTSSRTDTQYF. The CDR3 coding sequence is TGTGCCAGCAGCGCCCGGACTAGCAGCCGGACAGATACGCAGTATTTT.

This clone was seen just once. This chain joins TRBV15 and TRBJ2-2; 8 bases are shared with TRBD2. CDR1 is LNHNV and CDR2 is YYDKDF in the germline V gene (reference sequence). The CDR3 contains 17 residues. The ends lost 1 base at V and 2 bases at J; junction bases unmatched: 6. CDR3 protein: CATSRVSGNLNTGELFF. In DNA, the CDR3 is TGTGCCACCAGCAGAGTTAGCGGGAACCTAAACACCGGGGAGCTGTTTTTT.

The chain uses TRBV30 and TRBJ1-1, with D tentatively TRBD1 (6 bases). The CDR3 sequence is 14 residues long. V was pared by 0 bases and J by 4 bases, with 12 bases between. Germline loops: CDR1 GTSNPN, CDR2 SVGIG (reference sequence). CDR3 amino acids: CAWSVRRGGTEAFF. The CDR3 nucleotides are TGTGCCTGGAGTGTGAGAAGGGGGGGCACTGAAGCTTTCTTT. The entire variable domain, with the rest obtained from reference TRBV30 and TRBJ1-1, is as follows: SQTIHQWPATLVQPVGSPLSLECTVEGTSNPNLYWYRQAAGRGLQLLFYSVGIGQISSEVPQNLSASRPQDRQFILSSKKLLLSDSGFYLCAWSVRRGGTEAFFGQGTRLTVV.

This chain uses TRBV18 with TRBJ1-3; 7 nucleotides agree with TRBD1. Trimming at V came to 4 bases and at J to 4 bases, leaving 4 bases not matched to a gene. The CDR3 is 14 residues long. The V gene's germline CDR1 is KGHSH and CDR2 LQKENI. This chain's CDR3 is CASSQPGQGNTIYF. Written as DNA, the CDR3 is TGTGCCAGCTCACAGCCGGGACAGGGAAACACCATATATTTT. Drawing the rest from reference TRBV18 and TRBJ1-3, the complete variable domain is NAGVMQNPRHLVRRRGQEARLRCSPMKGHSHVYWYRQLPEEGLKFMVYLQKENIIDESGMPKERFSAEFPKEGPSILRIQQVVRGDSAAYFCASSQPGQGNTIYFGEGSWLTVV.

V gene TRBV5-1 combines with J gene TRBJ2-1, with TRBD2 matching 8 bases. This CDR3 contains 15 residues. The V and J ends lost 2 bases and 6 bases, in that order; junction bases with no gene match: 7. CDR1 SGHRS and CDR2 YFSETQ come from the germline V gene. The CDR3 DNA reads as TGCGCCAGCAGCTTTGGACTAGCAGAGATCAATGAGCAGTTCTTC. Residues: CASSFGLAEINEQFF.

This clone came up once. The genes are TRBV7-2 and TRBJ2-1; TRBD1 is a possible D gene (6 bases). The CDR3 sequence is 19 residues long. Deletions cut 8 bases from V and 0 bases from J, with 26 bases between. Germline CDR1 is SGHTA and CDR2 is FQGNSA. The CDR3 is CASGRGGQNLLSSYNEQFF. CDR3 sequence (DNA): TGTGCCAGCGGCAGAGGCGGACAGAATCTGCTTAGCTCCTACAATGAGCAGTTCTTC. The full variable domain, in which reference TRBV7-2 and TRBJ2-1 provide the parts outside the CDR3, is GAGVSQSPSNKVTEKGKDVELRCDPISGHTALYWYRQSLGQGLEFLIYFQGNSAPDKSGLPSDRFSAERTGGSVSTLTIQRTQQEDSAVYLCASGRGGQNLLSSYNEQFFGPGTRLTVL.

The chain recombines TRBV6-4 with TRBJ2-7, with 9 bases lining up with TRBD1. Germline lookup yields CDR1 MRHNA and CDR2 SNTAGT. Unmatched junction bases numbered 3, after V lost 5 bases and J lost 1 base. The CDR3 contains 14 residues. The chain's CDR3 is CASSPGTGSYEQYF. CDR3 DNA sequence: TGTGCCAGCAGTCCCGGGACAGGGTCCTACGAGCAGTACTTC.

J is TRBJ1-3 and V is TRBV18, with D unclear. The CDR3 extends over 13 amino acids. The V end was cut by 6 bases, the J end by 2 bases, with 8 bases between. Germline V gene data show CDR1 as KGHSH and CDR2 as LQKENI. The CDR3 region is CASSDSTGNTIYF. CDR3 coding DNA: TGTGCCAGCTCCGACTCAACTGGAAACACCATATATTTT.

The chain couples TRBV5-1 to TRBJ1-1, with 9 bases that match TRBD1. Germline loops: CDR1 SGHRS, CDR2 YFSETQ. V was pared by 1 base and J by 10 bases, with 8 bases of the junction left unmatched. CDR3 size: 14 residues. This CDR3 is CASSLSRDRVGAFF. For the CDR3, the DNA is TGCGCCAGCAGCTTGTCCCGGGACAGGGTTGGAGCTTTCTTT.

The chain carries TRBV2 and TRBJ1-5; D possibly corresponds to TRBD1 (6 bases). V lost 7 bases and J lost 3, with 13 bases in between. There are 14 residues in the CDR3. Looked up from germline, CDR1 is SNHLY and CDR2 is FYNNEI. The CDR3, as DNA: TGTGCCAGCAAGTTCTTGGGGGCCAATCAGCCCCAGCATTTT. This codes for CASKFLGANQPQHF.

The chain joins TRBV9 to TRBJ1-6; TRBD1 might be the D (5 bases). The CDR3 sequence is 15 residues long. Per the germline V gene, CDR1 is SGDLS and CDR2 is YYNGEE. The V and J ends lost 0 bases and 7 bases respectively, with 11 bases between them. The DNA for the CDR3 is TGTGCCAGCAGCGTAGGTGGGGAGGGGAATTCACCCCTCCACTTT. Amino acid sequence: CASSVGGEGNSPLHF.

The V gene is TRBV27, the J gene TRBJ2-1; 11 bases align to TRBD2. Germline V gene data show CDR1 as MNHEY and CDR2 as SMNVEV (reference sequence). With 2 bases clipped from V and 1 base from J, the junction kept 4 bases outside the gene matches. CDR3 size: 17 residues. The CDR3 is CASSLLTSGGSYNEQFF. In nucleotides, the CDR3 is TGTGCCAGCAGTTTACTTACTAGCGGGGGATCCTACAATGAGCAGTTCTTC.

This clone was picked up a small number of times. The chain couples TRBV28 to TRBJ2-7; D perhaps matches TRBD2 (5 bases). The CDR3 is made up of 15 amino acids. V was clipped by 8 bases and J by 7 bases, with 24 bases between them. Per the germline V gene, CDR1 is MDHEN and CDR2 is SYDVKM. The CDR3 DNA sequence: TGTGCCAGCTGCAAAACCGACCGCGGAGGTGGTGAGCAGTACTTC. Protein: CASCKTDRGGGEQYF.